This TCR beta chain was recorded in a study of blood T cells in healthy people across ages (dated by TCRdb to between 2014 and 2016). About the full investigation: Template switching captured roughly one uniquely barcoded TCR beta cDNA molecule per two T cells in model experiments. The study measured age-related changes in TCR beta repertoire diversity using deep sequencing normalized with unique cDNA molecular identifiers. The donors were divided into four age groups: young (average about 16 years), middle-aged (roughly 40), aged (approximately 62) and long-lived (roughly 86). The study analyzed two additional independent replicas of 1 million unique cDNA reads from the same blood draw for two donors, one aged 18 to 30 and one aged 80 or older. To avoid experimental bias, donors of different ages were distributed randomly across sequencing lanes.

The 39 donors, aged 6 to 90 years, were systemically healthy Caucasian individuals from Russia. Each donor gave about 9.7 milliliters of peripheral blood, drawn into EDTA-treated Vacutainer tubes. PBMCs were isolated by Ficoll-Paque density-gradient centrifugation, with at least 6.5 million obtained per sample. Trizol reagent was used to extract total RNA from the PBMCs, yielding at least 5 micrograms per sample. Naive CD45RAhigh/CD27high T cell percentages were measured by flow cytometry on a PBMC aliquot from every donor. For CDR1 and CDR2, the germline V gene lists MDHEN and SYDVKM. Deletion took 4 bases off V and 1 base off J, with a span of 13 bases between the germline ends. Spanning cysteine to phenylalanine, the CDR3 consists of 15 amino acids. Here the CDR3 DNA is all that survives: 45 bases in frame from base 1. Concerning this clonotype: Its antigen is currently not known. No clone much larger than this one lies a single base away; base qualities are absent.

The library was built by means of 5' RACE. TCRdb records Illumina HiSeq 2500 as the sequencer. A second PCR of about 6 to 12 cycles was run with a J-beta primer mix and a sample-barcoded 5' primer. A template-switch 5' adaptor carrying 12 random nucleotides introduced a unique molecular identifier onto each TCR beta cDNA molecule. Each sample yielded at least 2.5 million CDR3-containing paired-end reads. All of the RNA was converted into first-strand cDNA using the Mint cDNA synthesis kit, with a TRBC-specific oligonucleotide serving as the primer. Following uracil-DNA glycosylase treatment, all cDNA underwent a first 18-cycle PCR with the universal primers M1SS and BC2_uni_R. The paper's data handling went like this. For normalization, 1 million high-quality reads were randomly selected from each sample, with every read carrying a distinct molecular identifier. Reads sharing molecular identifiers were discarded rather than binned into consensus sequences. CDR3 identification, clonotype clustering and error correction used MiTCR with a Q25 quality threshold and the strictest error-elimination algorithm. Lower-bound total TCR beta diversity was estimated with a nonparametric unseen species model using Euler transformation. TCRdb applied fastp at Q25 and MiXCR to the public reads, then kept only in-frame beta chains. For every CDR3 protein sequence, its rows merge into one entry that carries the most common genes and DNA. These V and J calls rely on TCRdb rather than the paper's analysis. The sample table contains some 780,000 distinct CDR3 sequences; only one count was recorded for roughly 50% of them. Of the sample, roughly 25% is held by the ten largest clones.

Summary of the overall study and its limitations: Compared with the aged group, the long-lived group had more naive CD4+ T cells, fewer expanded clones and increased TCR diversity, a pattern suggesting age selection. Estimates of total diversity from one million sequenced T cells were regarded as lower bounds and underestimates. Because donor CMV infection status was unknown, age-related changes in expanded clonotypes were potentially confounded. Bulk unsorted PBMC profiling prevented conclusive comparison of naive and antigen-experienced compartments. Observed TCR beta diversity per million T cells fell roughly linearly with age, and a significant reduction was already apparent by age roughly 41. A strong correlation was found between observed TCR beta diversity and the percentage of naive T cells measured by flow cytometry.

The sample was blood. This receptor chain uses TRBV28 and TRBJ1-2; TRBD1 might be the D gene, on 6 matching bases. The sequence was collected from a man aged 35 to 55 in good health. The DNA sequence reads TGTGCCAGCAGTTCACCGGGACAAAATAACTATGGCTACACCTTC. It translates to CASSSPGQNNYGYTF.